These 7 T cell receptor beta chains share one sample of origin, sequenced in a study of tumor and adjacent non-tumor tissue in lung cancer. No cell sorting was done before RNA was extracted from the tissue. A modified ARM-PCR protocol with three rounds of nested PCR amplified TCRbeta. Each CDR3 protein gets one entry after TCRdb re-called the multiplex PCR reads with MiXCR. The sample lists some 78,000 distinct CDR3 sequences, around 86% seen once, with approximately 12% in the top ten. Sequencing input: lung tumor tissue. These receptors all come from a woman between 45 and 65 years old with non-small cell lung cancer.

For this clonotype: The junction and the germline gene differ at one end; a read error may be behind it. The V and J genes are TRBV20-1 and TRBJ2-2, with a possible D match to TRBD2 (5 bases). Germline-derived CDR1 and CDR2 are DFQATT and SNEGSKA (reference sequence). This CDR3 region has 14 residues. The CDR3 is CNAINLLNTGELFF. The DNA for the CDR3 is TGCAATGCTATTAACCTACTGAACACCGGGGAGCTGTTCTTT.

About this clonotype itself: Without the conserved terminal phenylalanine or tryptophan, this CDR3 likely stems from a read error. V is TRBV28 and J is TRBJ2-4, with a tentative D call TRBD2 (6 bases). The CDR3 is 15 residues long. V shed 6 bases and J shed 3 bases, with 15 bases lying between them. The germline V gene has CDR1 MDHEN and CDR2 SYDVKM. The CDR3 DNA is TGTGCCAGCAGGACGGGAGCTCTGGGCAAAAACATTCAGTACTTA. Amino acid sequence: CASRTGALGKNIQYL.

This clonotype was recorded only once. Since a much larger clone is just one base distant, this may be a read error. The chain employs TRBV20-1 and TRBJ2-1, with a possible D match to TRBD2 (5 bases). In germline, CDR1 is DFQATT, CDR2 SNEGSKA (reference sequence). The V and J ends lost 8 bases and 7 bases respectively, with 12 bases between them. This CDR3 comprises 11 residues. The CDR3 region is CSITEGNEQFF. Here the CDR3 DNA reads TGCAGTATTACAGAGGGTAATGAGCAGTTCTTC.

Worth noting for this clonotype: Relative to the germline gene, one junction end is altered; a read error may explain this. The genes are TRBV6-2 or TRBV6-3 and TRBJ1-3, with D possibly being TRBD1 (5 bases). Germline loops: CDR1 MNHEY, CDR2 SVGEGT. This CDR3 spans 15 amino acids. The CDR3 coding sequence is TGTGTCAGCAGCCCCAGGGAAGCATCCGGAAACACCATATATTTT. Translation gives CVSSPREASGNTIYF.

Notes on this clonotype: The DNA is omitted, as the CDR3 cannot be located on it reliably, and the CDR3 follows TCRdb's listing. The CDR3 sequence: CARSPWASGSYEQYF. The chain is built from TRBV11-2 and TRBJ2-7; no check of the table's D call, TRBD2, against the DNA was made. A total of 15 residues make up the CDR3, ends included. Germline-derived CDR1 and CDR2 are SGHAT and FQNNGV.

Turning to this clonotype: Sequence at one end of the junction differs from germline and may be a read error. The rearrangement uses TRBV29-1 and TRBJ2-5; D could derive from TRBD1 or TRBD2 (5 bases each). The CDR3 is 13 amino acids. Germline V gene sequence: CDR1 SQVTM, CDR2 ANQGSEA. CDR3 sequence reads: CSVEGDSQGTQFF. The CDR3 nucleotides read TGCAGCGTTGAAGGCGACAGCCAAGGGACCCAGTTTTTC.

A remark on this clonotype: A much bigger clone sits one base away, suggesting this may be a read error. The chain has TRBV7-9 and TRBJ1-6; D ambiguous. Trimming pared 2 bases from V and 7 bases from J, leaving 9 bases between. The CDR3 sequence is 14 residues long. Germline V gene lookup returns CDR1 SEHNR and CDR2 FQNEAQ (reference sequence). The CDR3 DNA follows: TGTGCCAGCAGCTTACACAGTGACAATTCACCCCTCCACTTT. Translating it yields CASSLHSDNSPLHF.